The clone carrying this TCR beta chain appeared many times. What it binds is not known. The sample belongs to a study of early T cells in non-severe SARS-CoV-2 infection. In the study overall: Bulk RNA taken from unsorted whole blood was sequenced, leaving chains unpaired.

Individual cDNA molecules carried attached unique molecular identifiers. TCRdb analysed the 5' RACE reads with MiXCR anew, one entry per CDR3 protein. Among around 35,000 distinct CDR3 sequences, 4.5% to 7% were seen once, and the ten largest hold roughly 24%. Whole-study results and caveats: Missing private and CD4 specificities, VDJdb matching favored anti-spike CD8 responses.

V shed 5 bases and J 7 bases; nucleotides not matched to a gene: 3. The CDR3 sequence is 13 residues long. V usage is TRBV12-3 or TRBV12-4 and J usage is TRBJ2-2; TRBD1 aligns across 8 bases. The material sequenced was whole blood. This clonotype was obtained from an adult who was a healthcare worker with PCR-confirmed SARS-CoV-2 infection or an uninfected control (not recorded which). The CDR3 DNA reads as TGTGCCAGCAGTCCGGACAGGGTCGGGGAGCTGTTTTTT. Amino acids: CASSPDRVGELFF.